The clone carrying this T cell receptor (beta chain) has a count of ten or more. The data are from a study of T cells in Graves' hyperthyroidism and ophthalmopathy. Study background: Upon initial diagnosis and before any treatment, peripheral blood was collected.

Template material for amplifying TCR beta CDR3 regions consisted of RNA transcripts. The primer set for the first-round RT-PCR of the TCR CDR3 was HTBI. TCRdb processed the multiplex PCR reads anew with MiXCR; each CDR3 protein has one entry. The sample includes 250,000 or so distinct CDR3 sequences, about a sixth of them seen just once. Unmatched junction bases numbered 4, after V lost 4 bases and J lost 2 bases. The CDR3 has 15 residues. Germline values: CDR1 MDHEN, CDR2 SYDVKM. This receptor was obtained from a woman between 18 and 30 years old with Graves' ophthalmopathy. The chain couples TRBV28 to TRBJ1-3; 8 bases match TRBD1. Sequenced: blood. For the CDR3, the DNA is TGTGCCAGCAGTTGGGCAGGGGGCACTGGAAACACCATATATTTT. Translated, it gives CASSWAGGTGNTIYF.